One and the same sample provided the 26 T cell receptor beta chains below, sequenced in a study of cytomegalovirus exposure and HLA in healthy donors. In the PCR, 60 Vbeta and 13 Jbeta primers were used. The method was immunoSEQ multiplex PCR; TCRdb's version includes in-frame clones alone and lacks a portion of them. There are 100,000 to 150,000 clones in the sample; around 75% occur only once, and roughly 9% lies in the top ten. Sequencing was carried out using PBMCs. These receptors were collected from a woman in her forties or fifties in good health and CMV-seropositive.

The V gene is TRBV7-3, the J gene TRBJ1-2; tentatively, D is TRBD1 (6 bases). Per the germline V gene, CDR1 is SGHTA and CDR2 is FQGTGA. The CDR3 spans 13 residues. With 8 bases removed from V and 7 bases from J, the gap between germline ends came to 17 bases. The CDR3 loop is CASSKTVGAGYTF. CDR3 coding DNA: TGTGCCAGCTCAAAAACAGTGGGGGCTGGCTACACCTTC.

This chain connects TRBV27 to TRBJ2-7, with 7 positions matching TRBD2. The CDR3 length is 14 residues. V shed 6 bases and J 5 bases; nucleotides not matched to a gene: 10. CDR1 and CDR2 from the germline V gene are MNHEY and SMNVEV (reference sequence). The CDR3 spells CASSSWEGSDEQYF. CDR3 nucleotide sequence: TGTGCCAGCAGCTCATGGGAGGGTTCCGACGAGCAGTACTTC.

Concerning this clone: This sample also contains other DNA sequences that code for the same CDR3. The rearrangement uses TRBV4-2 and TRBJ2-3; maybe TRBD2 (5 bases). V lost 0 bases, J lost 1 base, and 8 bases lay in between. CDR3 length: 15 amino acids. CDR1 LGHNA and CDR2 YNFKEQ come from the germline V gene. The CDR3 region has the DNA TGTGCCAGCAGCCAAGATCGGCGGGGCACAGATACGCAGTATTTT. Protein sequence: CASSQDRRGTDTQYF.

The chain carries TRBV9 and TRBJ2-2; TRBD2 aligns across 10 bases. Germline values: CDR1 SGDLS, CDR2 YYNGEE. The CDR3 is made up of 14 amino acids. V lost 4 bases and J lost 6; bases outside the gene matches: 3. CDR3 residues: CASSPGTSAGELFF. Written as DNA, the CDR3 is TGTGCCAGCAGCCCCGGGACTAGCGCCGGGGAGCTGTTTTTT.

The chain employs TRBV5-4 and TRBJ2-5, with 14 bases aligning to TRBD2. CDR1 SGHNT and CDR2 YYREEE come from the germline V gene (reference sequence). CDR3 length equals 19 residues. Trimming removed 0 bases from V and 5 bases from J; junction bases left unmatched: 12. Here the CDR3 DNA reads TGTGCCAGCAGCTTGGCCGGGACTAGCGGGGGTGCGTCCTATGAGACCCAGTACTTC. Protein product: CASSLAGTSGGASYETQYF.

The table lists this clone with a few counts. This chain uses TRBV4-1 with TRBJ2-7; D gene uncertain. Germline values: CDR1 MGHRA, CDR2 YSYEKL. V lost 4 bases and J 3 bases, leaving 10 bases between the germline ends. The CDR3 runs 13 residues. The CDR3 sequence: CASSLSPGYEQYF. In DNA form, the CDR3 reads TGCGCCAGCAGCCTTTCGCCGGGCTACGAGCAGTACTTC.

The CDR3 is CASSHRTGGEETQYF. CDR3 DNA: TGCGCCAGCAGCCACCGTACAGGGGGCGAGGAGACCCAGTACTTC. The V gene is TRBV4-1, the J gene TRBJ2-5; 9 nucleotides match TRBD1. The CDR3 has 15 amino acids. Trimming took 3 bases from V and 5 from J; bases not matched to a gene: 7. The germline V gene encodes CDR1 MGHRA and CDR2 YSYEKL.

This clone showed up just a few times. The genes are TRBV6-6 and TRBJ1-1; D ambiguous. The length of the CDR3 is 16 residues. V dropped 6 bases and J dropped 1 base, with 18 bases sitting between them. CDR1 and CDR2 from the germline V gene are MNHNY and SVGAGI (reference sequence). The CDR3 sequence: CASRPGRLEENTEAFF. The CDR3 bases are TGTGCCAGCAGGCCCGGGAGACTCGAGGAGAACACTGAAGCTTTCTTT.

The rearrangement uses TRBV30 and TRBJ2-5, with D perhaps matching TRBD2 (5 bases). The tail of the sequence fits TRBJ2-7 better, so the J call may be wrong. The CDR3 sequence is 15 residues long. Germline V gene lookup returns CDR1 GTSNPN and CDR2 SVGIG (reference sequence). Written as DNA, the CDR3 is TGTGCCTGGACCGAGGGTTTGGCGAAGGCCTACGAGCAGTACTTC. Translating gives CAWTEGLAKAYEQYF.

The V call is TRBV4-1, the J call TRBJ2-7, with D possibly matching TRBD1 (6 bases). Germline CDR1 is MGHRA and CDR2 is YSYEKL. The CDR3 has 14 amino acids. Trimming removed 1 base from V and 6 bases from J, with 13 bases in between. CDR3 nucleotide sequence: TGCGCCAGCAGCCAAGGTATAGGGGGATTCGAGCAGTACTTC. Translation gives CASSQGIGGFEQYF.

The chain has TRBV29-1 and TRBJ1-2; possible D gene TRBD1, 5 bases. Germline V gene data show CDR1 as SQVTM and CDR2 as ANQGSEA. Trimming left V 0 bases short and J 3 bases short, with 20 bases between. The CDR3 totals 17 residues. The chain's CDR3 is CSVEDLGAPGSDYGYTF. CDR3 DNA sequence: TGCAGCGTTGAAGATTTAGGGGCTCCAGGAAGTGACTATGGCTACACCTTC.

The chain couples TRBV7-2 to TRBJ1-3, with D uncertain. CDR1 is SGHTA and CDR2 is FQGNSA in the germline V gene. The CDR3 runs to 15 residues. V was clipped by 0 bases and J by 0 bases, with 6 bases between them. The CDR3, as DNA: TGTGCCAGCAGCTTAGCATGGAGCTCTGGAAACACCATATATTTT. Its translation: CASSLAWSSGNTIYF.

The chain couples TRBV9 to TRBJ2-1, with TRBD1 identical over 7 bases. The germline gives CDR1 SGDLS, CDR2 YYNGEE. The V and J ends lost 0 bases and 0 bases, in that order; junction bases with no gene match: 6. This CDR3 comprises 17 residues. CDR3 nucleotides: TGTGCCAGCAGCGTAGGGACAGGCCTAAACTCCTACAATGAGCAGTTCTTC. Its protein product is CASSVGTGLNSYNEQFF.

The chain uses TRBV9 and TRBJ2-1; D may be TRBD2 (6 bases). Trimming took off 7 bases at V and 4 bases at J, with 15 bases between the two ends. This CDR3 spans 14 amino acids. CDR1 is SGDLS, CDR2 YYNGEE, per germline. For the CDR3, the DNA is TGTGCCAGCGGGACTGGGGGGAATTACAATGAGCAGTTCTTC. It encodes CASGTGGNYNEQFF.

The chain uses TRBV5-1 and TRBJ2-5; D may be TRBD2 (6 bases). CDR3 length: 11 residues. Germline CDR1 reads SGHRS; CDR2 reads YFSETQ. V dropped 6 bases and J dropped 11 bases, with 14 bases sitting between them. The CDR3 reads CASTADREQYF. In DNA, the CDR3 is TGCGCCAGCACCGCCGATCGGGAGCAGTACTTC.

The genes are TRBV7-9 and TRBJ1-1; perhaps TRBD1 as D (5 bases). The germline CDR1 and CDR2 sequences are SEHNR and FQNEAQ (reference sequence). The CDR3 is 11 amino acids. The V end was cut by 4 bases, the J end by 8 bases, with 8 bases between. In DNA, the CDR3 is TGTGCCAGCAGCTCTTACAGGGAAGCTTTCTTT. Protein product: CASSSYREAFF.

V usage is TRBV11-2 and J usage is TRBJ2-3, with TRBD2 as a possible D gene (5 bases). V was trimmed by 1 base and J by 0 bases, leaving 11 bases between them. This CDR3 has 16 residues. CDR1 is SGHAT and CDR2 is FQNNGV in the germline V gene. The DNA for the CDR3 is TGTGCCAGCAGCTTAGCGGGGTCCTCTAGCACAGATACGCAGTATTTT. Translated, it gives CASSLAGSSSTDTQYF.

This rearrangement joins TRBV6-5 to TRBJ1-1; perhaps TRBD1 as D (6 bases). The germline V and J ends were trimmed by 2 bases and 7 bases, with 14 bases remaining between them. Germline CDR1 is MNHEY and CDR2 is SVGAGI. The CDR3 has 14 amino acids. Here the CDR3 DNA reads TGTGCCAGCAGTTACGGGGGCAGGGTGGGTGAAGCTTTCTTT. Translated, it gives CASSYGGRVGEAFF.

This chain joins TRBV6-5 and TRBJ2-3; unclear D gene. CDR1 is MNHEY, CDR2 SVGAGI, per germline. This CDR3 region has 16 residues. V shed 0 bases and J shed 0 bases, with 10 bases lying between them. This CDR3 is CASSYSPGGSTDTQYF. In DNA form, the CDR3 reads TGTGCCAGCAGTTACTCTCCCGGTGGTAGCACAGATACGCAGTATTTT.

This clone was recorded only once. The chain is built from TRBV4-2 and TRBJ2-1, with no clear D. The V end was cut by 1 base, the J end by 5 bases, with 9 bases between. The CDR3 extends over 14 amino acids. From germline, CDR1 is LGHNA and CDR2 YNFKEQ. CDR3 coding DNA: TGTGCCAGCAGCCAAGTTCTTGTTGACAATGAGCAGTTCTTC. This translates into CASSQVLVDNEQFF.

The chain carries TRBV6-5 and TRBJ2-1; 7 bases map to TRBD1. The V and J ends lost 5 bases and 4 bases, in that order; junction bases with no gene match: 8. This CDR3 is 15 amino acids long. Germline CDR1 MNHEY, CDR2 SVGAGI. The CDR3 protein is CASSNRGQTYNEQFF. CDR3 sequence (DNA): TGTGCCAGCAGTAACAGGGGACAGACTTACAATGAGCAGTTCTTC.

The V gene is TRBV6-5, the J gene TRBJ2-5, with 8 nucleotides matching TRBD1. V lost 7 bases, J lost 2 bases, and 3 bases stayed unmatched. This CDR3 contains 13 residues. Germline V gene sequence: CDR1 MNHEY, CDR2 SVGAGI. DNA of the CDR3: TGTGCCAGCAAGACAGGGGAGCAAGAGACCCAGTACTTC. Translated: CASKTGEQETQYF.

This clone was seen only a few times. The V and J genes are TRBV5-1 and TRBJ2-1; TRBD2 agrees at 7 bases. The germline gives CDR1 SGHRS, CDR2 YFSETQ. J lost 3 bases, V lost 0 bases, and 6 bases had no gene match. This CDR3 contains 16 residues. CDR3 sequence (DNA): TGCGCCAGCAGCTTGGCCGGGCTAGCGGACTACAATGAGCAGTTCTTC. This encodes CASSLAGLADYNEQFF.

This clone was detected a few times. This sequence joins TRBV19 and TRBJ2-5, with 8 bases aligning to TRBD2. This CDR3 is 15 amino acids long. The V segment lost 1 base and the J segment 5 bases; nucleotides outside the gene matches: 6. Germline values: CDR1 LNHDA, CDR2 SQIVND (reference sequence). DNA for the CDR3: TGTGCCAGTAGTATAGGGTCCGGGAGGGGTGAGACCCAGTACTTC. This gives the protein CASSIGSGRGETQYF.

V and J are TRBV27 and TRBJ2-5; 7 nucleotides match TRBD2. The CDR3 loop spans 16 amino acids. Per the germline V gene, CDR1 is MNHEY and CDR2 is SMNVEV (reference sequence). The V gene end was trimmed by 2 bases and the J gene end by 1 base; junction bases not matched to a gene: 7. The CDR3 reads CASSLGPSGLQETQYF. The DNA of the CDR3 is TGTGCCAGCAGTTTAGGGCCTAGCGGTCTCCAAGAGACCCAGTACTTC.

This chain connects TRBV10-2 to TRBJ2-7, with a tentative D call TRBD1 (6 bases). CDR1 and CDR2 (germline): WSHSY, SAAADI. This CDR3 spans 17 amino acids. Trimming removed 3 bases at V and 0 bases at J, with 18 bases between. The CDR3 here is CASSENPGTLSSYEQYF. Here the CDR3 DNA reads TGCGCCAGCAGTGAAAACCCCGGGACACTGAGCTCCTACGAGCAGTACTTC.